This entry describes one T cell receptor (beta chain). This clone was seen once. There is no known antigen for this receptor. Base quality data are lacking; no much larger clone is found one base away. Collaborating institutions collected whole blood in K2EDTA tubes following their own protocols. Collaborator samples were shipped for TCRbeta analysis as frozen whole blood, isolated PBMCs, or DNA extracted from either sample type. The entry originates in a study of blood T cell repertoires in COVID-19 (dated by TCRdb to 2020 to 2022). For the study in its entirety: The collaborator samples originated in the United States, Italy and Spain and spanned the acute and convalescent phases of COVID-19. Sample metadata almost always included a de-identified subject ID, COVID-19 status, age in years and sex. Samples were obtained from the ongoing ImmuneRACE study (first 160 participants) and from some 1,200 subjects provided by 6 global collaborators. The repertoires were made available in a free public database intended to serve as a resource for research on the immune response to SARS-CoV-2. Deeply sampled blood TCRbeta repertoires from subjects exposed to, actively infected with, or recovered from COVID-19 were included in the dataset. The material from the prospective study consisted of cDNA or gDNA derived from T cells, B-cell-depleted T cells, or PBMCs. Where HLA class I and class II types were available, the types were taken from metadata supplied by the sample provider, not from assay-based typing.

The research as a whole found: The quantity of clinical and demographic metadata differed by source and by participant and was supplied without curation.

TCRbeta CDR3 regions were amplified from genomic DNA using the immunoSEQ Assay, a bias-controlled multiplex PCR. The authors processed their data as follows. Nucleated cell counts per sample were estimated from amplification of reference gene primers within the assay. Sequence reads were collapsed and filtered to measure the absolute abundance of every unique TCRbeta CDR3 rearrangement. For each sample, productive Simpson clonality was calculated as the square root of Simpson's diversity index over productive rearrangements. TCRdb took this table from immuneACCESS and kept in-frame rearrangements with V and J called. Such tables lack part of the clones; where checked against another copy, unresolved V genes explain under half of the gap, and the rest is unexplained. V and J calls and clone size are those listed in that table; D and trimming were worked out from the DNA. This sample holds under 450,000 clones; roughly 86% were observed only once. The ten largest clones represent roughly 1.2% of the sample.

CDR1 and CDR2 are read off the germline V gene as LGHNA and YNFKEQ. The CDR3 starts with the cysteine, ends with the phenylalanine, and has 18 residues. Just the 54-base CDR3 DNA is kept, in frame starting at base 1. Cut back by 2 bases and 2 bases, the V and J ends lie 22 bases apart. The sequence links TRBV4-2 to TRBJ2-7; TRBD1 is perhaps the D gene, given 6 matching bases. The receptor's source is a human donor with acute or convalescent COVID-19. The donor label of this sample is uncertain. Sequenced sample: peripheral blood. The CDR3 sequence is CASSQYNHRVALPYEQYF. At the DNA level, the sequence is TGTGCCAGCAGCCAATATAATCACAGGGTAGCCCTACCCTACGAGCAGTACTTC.